Listed below are T cell receptor beta chains from one sample, sequenced in a study of shared clonotypes between healthy human individuals. The table came from immunoSEQ multiplex PCR; TCRdb's copy has only in-frame clones and leaves some out. The sample lists around 1.4 million clones, 98% occurring once. Sequencing used naive CD4+ T cells sorted from blood. Receptors originate from a man younger than 45 in good health. Each CDR3 is given with its conserved first and last residue. D genes are given only for firm matches. Part of the rows lack a size; the others show once, few, many or a class for expanded clones.

j_gene: TRBJ2-6
abundance: .
v_gene: TRBV5-6
d_gene: .
CDR3nt: TGTGCCAGCAGCTCCCTACCTGGGGCCAACGTCCTGACTTTC
CDR3aa: CASSSLPGANVLTF

j_gene: TRBJ2-7
abundance: .
v_gene: TRBV6-5
d_gene: TRBD1
CDR3nt: TGTGCCAGCAGTTACAGGTTTCTGGACAGGGCCTACGAGCAGTACTTC
CDR3aa: CASSYRFLDRAYEQYF

j_gene: TRBJ1-1
abundance: .
v_gene: TRBV5-1
d_gene: TRBD1
CDR3nt: TGCGCCAGCAGCACCCGGACAGGGAACACTGAAGCTTTCTTT
CDR3aa: CASSTRTGNTEAFF

j_gene: TRBJ2-1
abundance: .
v_gene: TRBV9
d_gene: .
CDR3nt: TGTGCCAGCAGCGTCGGCAGGGCTCCCTACAATGAGCAGTTCTTC
CDR3aa: CASSVGRAPYNEQFF

j_gene: TRBJ2-7
abundance: .
v_gene: TRBV28
d_gene: TRBD2
CDR3nt: TGTGCCAGCAGTTTTCCCCCCACTAGCGGGAGGGAGCAGTACTTC
CDR3aa: CASSFPPTSGREQYF

j_gene: TRBJ2-7
abundance: .
v_gene: TRBV28
d_gene: TRBD2
CDR3nt: TGTGCCAGCAGTGAAACGAGACTAGCGGGAGGGGAACCGGAGTACTTC
CDR3aa: CASSETRLAGGEPEYF

j_gene: TRBJ2-7
abundance: .
v_gene: TRBV28
d_gene: .
CDR3nt: TGTGCCAGCCTAGGGCACTACGAGCAGTACTTC
CDR3aa: CASLGHYEQYF

j_gene: TRBJ1-5
abundance: .
v_gene: TRBV19
d_gene: .
CDR3nt: TGTGCCAGTAGTATAGACCGACAGACGAGGCCCACGCCCCAGCATTTT
CDR3aa: CASSIDRQTRPTPQHF

j_gene: TRBJ2-2
abundance: .
v_gene: TRBV5-6
d_gene: .
CDR3nt: TGTGCCAGCAGTCGCGTGGAGGTGACCGGGGAGCTGTTTTTT
CDR3aa: CASSRVEVTGELFF

j_gene: TRBJ2-2
abundance: once
v_gene: TRBV5-1
d_gene: .
CDR3nt: TGCGCCAGCAGCTTGGAGTCGGGAGCGAACACCGGGGAGCTGTTTTTT
CDR3aa: CASSLESGANTGELFF

j_gene: TRBJ2-1
abundance: .
v_gene: TRBV30
d_gene: .
CDR3nt: TGTGCCTGGGATGCCCCCCTAAATTACGCCTACAATGAGCAGTTCTTC
CDR3aa: CAWDAPLNYAYNEQFF

j_gene: TRBJ2-7
abundance: .
v_gene: TRBV5-1
d_gene: .
CDR3nt: TGCGCCAGCAGCTTAGATGGGAACGAGCAGTACTTC
CDR3aa: CASSLDGNEQYF

j_gene: TRBJ1-3
abundance: .
v_gene: TRBV10-1
d_gene: .
CDR3nt: TGCGCCAGCAGTGAGTCCCCGGGTCCTGGAAACACCATATATTTT
CDR3aa: CASSESPGPGNTIYF

j_gene: TRBJ2-7
abundance: .
v_gene: TRBV6-5
d_gene: TRBD1
CDR3nt: TGTGCCAGCAGCCTAGACAGGGGCGAGCAGTACTTC
CDR3aa: CASSLDRGEQYF

j_gene: TRBJ2-7
abundance: .
v_gene: TRBV5-1
d_gene: TRBD1
CDR3nt: TGCGCCAGCAGCTACCGGGACAGATTCTACGAGCAGTACTTC
CDR3aa: CASSYRDRFYEQYF

j_gene: TRBJ2-7
abundance: once
v_gene: TRBV9
d_gene: .
CDR3nt: TGTGCCAGCAGTCCAAAACAGGATTTCTACGAGCAGTACTTC
CDR3aa: CASSPKQDFYEQYF

j_gene: TRBJ2-3
abundance: .
v_gene: TRBV10-1
d_gene: .
CDR3nt: TGCGCCTGTTCGTCAAGCCCTTATACGCAGTATTTT
CDR3aa: CACSSSPYTQYF

j_gene: TRBJ2-4
abundance: .
v_gene: TRBV5-1
d_gene: TRBD1
CDR3nt: TGCGCCAGCAGCTTGACGGGAACACAGGGGGTTGGTGCCAAAAACATTCAGTACTTC
CDR3aa: CASSLTGTQGVGAKNIQYF

j_gene: TRBJ2-1
abundance: .
v_gene: TRBV30
d_gene: TRBD2
CDR3nt: TGTGCCTGGACCCGCATGGGGCGGGGGTACAATGAGCAGTTCTTC
CDR3aa: CAWTRMGRGYNEQFF

j_gene: TRBJ2-3
abundance: .
v_gene: TRBV7-8
d_gene: TRBD1
CDR3nt: TGTGCCAGCAGCCTACGGACAGGGTGGGATACGCAGTATTTT
CDR3aa: CASSLRTGWDTQYF

j_gene: TRBJ2-3
abundance: .
v_gene: TRBV9
d_gene: .
CDR3nt: TGTGCCAGCAGCGTAGAATCCCGGGATTTGACAGATACGCAGTATTTT
CDR3aa: CASSVESRDLTDTQYF

j_gene: TRBJ2-7
abundance: once
v_gene: TRBV18
d_gene: TRBD2
CDR3nt: TGTGCCAGCTCACCCGGGACTAGCGGGAGTGCCTACGAGCAGTACTTC
CDR3aa: CASSPGTSGSAYEQYF

j_gene: TRBJ2-3
abundance: .
v_gene: TRBV6-5
d_gene: TRBD2
CDR3nt: TGTGCCAGCAGTTACGCCGGGACTAGCGTCCCAGATACGCAGTATTTT
CDR3aa: CASSYAGTSVPDTQYF

j_gene: TRBJ1-5
abundance: .
v_gene: TRBV28
d_gene: .
CDR3nt: TGTGCCAGCAGTCCGAATCGGCAGCCCCAGCATTTT
CDR3aa: CASSPNRQPQHF

j_gene: TRBJ1-1
abundance: once
v_gene: TRBV18
d_gene: .
CDR3nt: TGTGCCAGCTCACCACAGGGACCCAGAAACACTGAAGCTTTCTTT
CDR3aa: CASSPQGPRNTEAFF

j_gene: TRBJ1-1
abundance: .
v_gene: TRBV29-1
d_gene: .
CDR3nt: TGCAGCGTGGAGGGGCAGGCGGGCACTGAAGCTTTCTTT
CDR3aa: CSVEGQAGTEAFF

j_gene: TRBJ2-3
abundance: .
v_gene: TRBV5-4
d_gene: TRBD2
CDR3nt: TGTGCCAGCAGCTCCGGACTAGCCCCCACAAATACGCAGTATTTT
CDR3aa: CASSSGLAPTNTQYF

j_gene: TRBJ1-2
abundance: .
v_gene: TRBV30
d_gene: TRBD1
CDR3nt: TGTGCCTGCCCCGCCGGGACAGTGTTCTTGGATGGCTACACCTTC
CDR3aa: CACPAGTVFLDGYTF

j_gene: TRBJ2-3
abundance: .
v_gene: TRBV4-1
d_gene: .
CDR3nt: TGCGCCAGCAGCCAAGGAGGGACCGCTGTCACAGATACGCAGTATTTT
CDR3aa: CASSQGGTAVTDTQYF

j_gene: TRBJ2-3
abundance: .
v_gene: TRBV21-1
d_gene: .
CDR3nt: TGTGCCAGCGTAGGACTAGCGGGAGTTTTAGATACGCAGTATTTT
CDR3aa: CASVGLAGVLDTQYF

j_gene: TRBJ1-2
abundance: .
v_gene: TRBV11-2
d_gene: TRBD1
CDR3nt: TGTGCCAGCACCTCCTGGGGACAGGGGGGAAGATACACCTTC
CDR3aa: CASTSWGQGGRYTF

j_gene: TRBJ2-5
abundance: .
v_gene: TRBV28
d_gene: TRBD2
CDR3nt: TGTGCCAGCAGTCCCAGGAGGGTAGCGGGAGGCCAAGAGACCCAGTACTTC
CDR3aa: CASSPRRVAGGQETQYF

j_gene: TRBJ2-7
abundance: .
v_gene: TRBV6-6
d_gene: TRBD1
CDR3nt: TGTGCCAGCAGTCACCCGGGACAGTCCCCCTACGAGCAGTACTTC
CDR3aa: CASSHPGQSPYEQYF

j_gene: TRBJ2-7
abundance: .
v_gene: TRBV25-1
d_gene: .
CDR3nt: TGTGCCAGCAGTGAATCCCTGTACGAGCAGTACTTC
CDR3aa: CASSESLYEQYF

j_gene: TRBJ2-7
abundance: once
v_gene: TRBV18
d_gene: .
CDR3nt: TGTGCCAGCTCACTAAATGGAATCTACGAGCAGTACTTC
CDR3aa: CASSLNGIYEQYF

j_gene: TRBJ2-7
abundance: .
v_gene: TRBV11-2
d_gene: TRBD2
CDR3nt: TGTGCCAGCAGCTTAGATCTCGGGGTAGCGGGGTACTACGAGCAGTACTTC
CDR3aa: CASSLDLGVAGYYEQYF

j_gene: TRBJ2-7
abundance: .
v_gene: TRBV5-1
d_gene: TRBD2
CDR3nt: TGCGCCAGCAGCTTATTAGCGGGAGGGGGCTCCTACGAGCAGTACTTC
CDR3aa: CASSLLAGGGSYEQYF

j_gene: TRBJ2-1
abundance: .
v_gene: TRBV29-1
d_gene: TRBD2
CDR3nt: TGCAGCGCCCTATCAATAGCGGGAAGCTCCTACAATGAGCAGTTCTTC
CDR3aa: CSALSIAGSSYNEQFF

j_gene: TRBJ1-5
abundance: .
v_gene: TRBV19
d_gene: .
CDR3nt: TGTGCCAGTAGTGACCGACGTTACAATCAGCCCCAGCATTTT
CDR3aa: CASSDRRYNQPQHF

j_gene: TRBJ2-7
abundance: once
v_gene: TRBV2
d_gene: .
CDR3nt: TGTGCCAGCAGACAACCAACGTCGCAGTACTTC
CDR3aa: CASRQPTSQYF

j_gene: TRBJ2-7
abundance: .
v_gene: TRBV18
d_gene: .
CDR3nt: TGTGCCAGCTCACCACGTAAGGACTACGAGCAGTACTTC
CDR3aa: CASSPRKDYEQYF

j_gene: TRBJ2-7
abundance: .
v_gene: TRBV7-2
d_gene: .
CDR3nt: TGTGCCAGCCTACAGGCACGGGGGCCCTCCTACGAGCAGTACTTC
CDR3aa: CASLQARGPSYEQYF

j_gene: TRBJ2-3
abundance: .
v_gene: TRBV10-3
d_gene: .
CDR3nt: TGTGCCATCAGTGAGGTGGGAGATACGCAGTATTTT
CDR3aa: CAISEVGDTQYF

j_gene: TRBJ2-7
abundance: .
v_gene: TRBV11-3
d_gene: .
CDR3nt: TGTGCCAGCAGCTTATTTCCAGCCTCCTACGAGCAGTACTTC
CDR3aa: CASSLFPASYEQYF

j_gene: TRBJ1-1
abundance: .
v_gene: TRBV27
d_gene: .
CDR3nt: TGTGCCAGCAGTTTATCGTCTACAGGAGGGAACACTGAAGCTTTCTTT
CDR3aa: CASSLSSTGGNTEAFF

j_gene: TRBJ2-7
abundance: .
v_gene: TRBV27
d_gene: TRBD2
CDR3nt: TGTGCCAGCAGTTTAACGGGACTAGCGGGCCCCTACGAGCAGTACTTC
CDR3aa: CASSLTGLAGPYEQYF

j_gene: TRBJ2-5
abundance: .
v_gene: TRBV28
d_gene: .
CDR3nt: TGTGCCAGCAGTTTACAGGGGCCGCAAGAGACCCAGTACTTC
CDR3aa: CASSLQGPQETQYF

j_gene: TRBJ2-4
abundance: .
v_gene: TRBV15
d_gene: TRBD2
CDR3nt: TGTGCCACCAGCAGAGGACTAGCGGGGGCCTATGGCCAAAACATTCAGTACTTC
CDR3aa: CATSRGLAGAYGQNIQYF

j_gene: TRBJ2-1
abundance: once
v_gene: TRBV9
d_gene: .
CDR3nt: TGTGCCAGCAGCGTAGTTAGGACCTACAATGGTGAGCAGTTCTTC
CDR3aa: CASSVVRTYNGEQFF

j_gene: TRBJ2-7
abundance: .
v_gene: TRBV18
d_gene: TRBD2
CDR3nt: TGTGCCAGCTCACCTTACCAGACTAGCGCCTCGGGCGAGCAGTACTTC
CDR3aa: CASSPYQTSASGEQYF

j_gene: TRBJ2-1
abundance: once
v_gene: TRBV9
d_gene: .
CDR3nt: TGTGCCAGCAGCATTAGCCGTAGCTCCTACAATGAGCAGTTCTTC
CDR3aa: CASSISRSSYNEQFF

j_gene: TRBJ1-1
abundance: .
v_gene: TRBV6-1
d_gene: .
CDR3nt: TGTGCCAGCAGTGAGGTACGGGGGAACACTGAAGCTTTCTTT
CDR3aa: CASSEVRGNTEAFF